This T cell receptor beta chain derives from a study of T-cell memory formation after mild COVID-19. V lost 1 base, J lost 1 base, and 18 bases lay in between. The CDR3 sequence is 18 residues long. CDR1 and CDR2 (germline): LNHNV, YYDKDF (reference sequence). This clonotype was seen ten or more times. From the 5' RACE reads, TCRdb called clonotypes with MiXCR, one entry per CDR3 protein. In the table there are about 280,000 distinct CDR3 sequences, approximately 8% of which are singletons. The chain joins TRBV15 to TRBJ2-3; D might be TRBD2 (7 bases). The origin of this receptor is a man aged 18 to 29 who had mild COVID-19 (a few samples of this study predate the infection). Cell type and time point are not known. Sequences were obtained from PBMCs or a T cell subset sorted from them (not recorded which). The CDR3 nucleotides are TGTGCCACCAGCAGAGTACGGGGGGCGCCGGACGGCACAGATACGCAGTATTTT. Protein: CATSRVRGAPDGTDTQYF.